A selection of T cell receptor beta chains follows, all from one sample in a study of cytomegalovirus exposure and HLA in healthy donors. Sequencing used immunoSEQ multiplex PCR; TCRdb keeps in-frame clones, though not all of them. The table shows about 200,000 clones, with approximately 79% occurring only once. The sample consisted of PBMCs. The receptors originated from a man aged 50-59 years in good health and CMV-seronegative. The CDR3 runs from the conserved cysteine through the conserved F or W. Each record gives: J gene, V gene, D gene, CDR3 protein. D genes are given only for firm matches.

>TRBJ2-5|TRBV25-1|NA
CASIPLGGQETQYF
>TRBJ2-2|TRBV11-3|NA
CASSPQGLTGELFF
>TRBJ2-7|TRBV5-6|TRBD2
CASSVGLAGPYEQYF
>TRBJ2-2|TRBV7-9|NA
CASSPPDRPNTGELFF
>TRBJ2-1|TRBV5-6|NA
CASSFRDTLGNEQFF
>TRBJ2-3|TRBV27|TRBD2
CASSFTSGSRVADTQYF
>TRBJ2-1|TRBV11-3|NA
CASSEGGVADYNEQFF
>TRBJ2-5|TRBV6-5|NA
CASSPQNRAQYF
>TRBJ1-2|TRBV6-5|NA
CASSYGEGGYGYTF
>TRBJ2-2|TRBV5-1|TRBD1
CASSNRGHPELFF
>TRBJ2-7|TRBV5-1|TRBD1
CASSAGQGYEQYF
>TRBJ1-2|TRBV5-1|NA
CASSLGRGSYGYTF
>TRBJ2-3|TRBV10-1|TRBD1
CASRRDRDADTQYF
>TRBJ2-5|TRBV19|NA
CASSSRDQETQYF
>TRBJ2-3|TRBV30|NA
CAWSSRDLGTDTQYF
>TRBJ2-3|TRBV10-2|NA
CASYLSRGRATDTQYF
>TRBJ1-5|TRBV7-6|NA
CASSSTRDQPQHF
>TRBJ1-4|TRBV9|NA
CASSVVPGEKLFF
>TRBJ2-6|TRBV6-1|TRBD2
CASSVSGRLSGANVLTF
>TRBJ2-7|TRBV4-1|TRBD2
CASSQTSGPPYEQYF
>TRBJ2-3|TRBV4-1|TRBD2
CASSHSSGRGTDTQYF
>TRBJ1-2|TRBV30|NA
CAWSVNRGDGYTF
>TRBJ2-2|TRBV7-8|TRBD2
CASSLTIAGDTGELFF
>TRBJ2-2|TRBV28|NA
CASLRRSGELFF
>TRBJ1-5|TRBV5-1|TRBD1
CASSLVPSGQGGSNQPQHF
>TRBJ2-1|TRBV4-2|TRBD2
CASSQEGGLAGSYNEQFF
>TRBJ2-4|TRBV28|TRBD2
CAILGGNIQYF
>TRBJ2-7|TRBV27|TRBD2
CASSRQASGSYEQYF
>TRBJ1-1|TRBV28|NA
CASSSQRTANTEAFF
>TRBJ2-3|TRBV2|NA
CASSVEIMGRVARTDTQYF
>TRBJ2-5|TRBV5-1|NA
CASSPGQLQETQYF
>TRBJ2-2|TRBV28|NA
CASSLFGNTGELFF
>TRBJ1-5|TRBV6-1|NA
CASSVVVSNQPQHF
>TRBJ2-7|TRBV27|TRBD1
CASSFFGTGLYEQYF
>TRBJ2-3|TRBV11-2|TRBD1
CASSPRTGLTQYF
>TRBJ2-7|TRBV6-5|NA
CASSYSNRRSYEQYF
>TRBJ2-1|TRBV11-2|TRBD2
CASSFFRLAGGQYEQFF